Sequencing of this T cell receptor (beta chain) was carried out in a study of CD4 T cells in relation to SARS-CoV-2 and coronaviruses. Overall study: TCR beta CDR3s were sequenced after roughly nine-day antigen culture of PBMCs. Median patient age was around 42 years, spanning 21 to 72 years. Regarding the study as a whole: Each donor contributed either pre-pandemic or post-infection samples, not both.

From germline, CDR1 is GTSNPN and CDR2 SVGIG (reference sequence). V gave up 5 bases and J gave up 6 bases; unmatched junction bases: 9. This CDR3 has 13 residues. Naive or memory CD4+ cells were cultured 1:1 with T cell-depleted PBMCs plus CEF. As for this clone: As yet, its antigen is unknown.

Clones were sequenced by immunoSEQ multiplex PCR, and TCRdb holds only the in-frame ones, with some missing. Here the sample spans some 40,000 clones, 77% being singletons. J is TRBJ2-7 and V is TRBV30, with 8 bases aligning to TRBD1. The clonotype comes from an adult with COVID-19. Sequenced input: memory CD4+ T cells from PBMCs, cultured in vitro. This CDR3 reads CAWGGDRRGEQYF. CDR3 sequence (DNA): TGTGCCTGGGGAGGGGACAGGCGAGGCGAGCAGTACTTC.